Described below is a single T cell receptor (beta chain) sequence and its context. This sample stems from a study of blood T cell repertoires in COVID-19. Clones were sequenced by immunoSEQ multiplex PCR, and TCRdb holds only the in-frame ones, with some missing. Among about 83,000 clones listed, more than 60% were seen once. CDR3 size: 15 residues. The V end lost 2 bases, the J end lost 14 bases, and 19 bases lay between the germline ends. Germline V gene lookup returns CDR1 SEHNR and CDR2 FQNEAQ (reference sequence). The chain couples TRBV7-9 to TRBJ1-6; D perhaps matches TRBD1 (5 bases). This clonotype was obtained from an elderly woman with active or convalescent COVID-19. Sequenced: peripheral blood. The CDR3 nucleotides are TGTGCCAGCAGCTTAATGGCGGGGCCCACTGAGTCCCTCCACTTT. Protein product: CASSLMAGPTESLHF.